These 15 T cell receptor beta chains were sequenced from one sample in a study of blood T cell repertoires in COVID-19. Assay used: immunoSEQ multiplex PCR; TCRdb lists only in-frame clones, some missing. The table has about 210,000 clones, around 76% seen once. Sequencing input: peripheral blood. The receptors come from a woman aged 60-75 years with COVID-19, enrolled during active disease.

The chain recombines TRBV9 with TRBJ2-2, with D hard to call. The CDR3 loop spans 15 amino acids. CDR1 is SGDLS and CDR2 is YYNGEE in the germline V gene. V was trimmed by 1 base and J by 7 bases, leaving 14 bases between them. The CDR3 sequence is CASSVTTYSSGELFF. As DNA, the CDR3 is TGTGCCAGCAGCGTAACTACCTATTCGAGCGGGGAGCTGTTTTTT. Drawing the rest from reference TRBV9 and TRBJ2-2, the complete variable domain is DSGVTQTPKHLITATGQRVTLRCSPRSGDLSVYWYQQSLDQGLQFLIQYYNGEERAKGNILERFSAQQFPDLHSELNLSSLELGDSALYFCASSVTTYSSGELFFGEGSRLTVL.

This chain uses TRBV4-1 with TRBJ2-4; 7 bases fit TRBD2. V trimming: 0 bases; J trimming: 2 bases; junction bases outside the gene matches: 7. This CDR3 has 17 residues. CDR1 is MGHRA, CDR2 YSYEKL, per germline. The CDR3 spells CASSQDDGSGTKNIQYF. The DNA of the CDR3 is TGCGCCAGCAGCCAAGATGACGGGAGCGGGACCAAAAACATTCAGTACTTC.

This clone was recorded once. The CDR3 nucleotides are TGTGCCAGCAGCCGTCGGGACAGGGGGCGTCAGAACACTGAAGCTTTCTTT. Amino acid sequence: CASSRRDRGRQNTEAFF. V and J are TRBV14 and TRBJ1-1; 12 nucleotides line up with TRBD1. J lost 1 base, V lost 4 bases, and 7 bases had no gene match. The V gene's germline CDR1 is SGHDN and CDR2 FVKESK. The CDR3 loop spans 17 amino acids.

This chain joins TRBV19 and TRBJ1-2; a weak D match, TRBD1 (6 bases). In germline, CDR1 is LNHDA, CDR2 SQIVND (reference sequence). The CDR3 totals 14 residues. Trimming pared 9 bases from V and 4 bases from J, leaving 18 bases between. CDR3 nucleotides: TGTGCCAGCCTACAGGGAGTTAGAGGCTATGGCTACACCTTC. The encoded protein is CASLQGVRGYGYTF. Combining the CDR3 with reference TRBV19 and TRBJ1-2 gives the whole variable domain DGGITQSPKYLFRKEGQNVTLSCEQNLNHDAMYWYRQDPGQGLRLIYYSQIVNDFQKGDIAEGYSVSREKKESFPLTVTSAQKNPTAFYLCASLQGVRGYGYTFGSGTRLTVV.

The chain has TRBV28 and TRBJ2-2; D ambiguous. From germline, CDR1 is MDHEN and CDR2 SYDVKM. V was trimmed by 6 bases and J by 5 bases, leaving 10 bases between them. This CDR3 comprises 13 residues. This chain's CDR3 is CASRPGPTGELFF. CDR3 nucleotides: TGTGCCAGCAGACCAGGCCCTACCGGGGAGCTGTTTTTT.

The chain is built from TRBV5-4 and TRBJ1-1; a weak D match, TRBD1 (5 bases). This CDR3 is 13 amino acids long. Trimming stripped 3 bases from V and 4 bases from J, with 10 bases between. Germline CDR1 SGHNT, CDR2 YYREEE (reference sequence). The CDR3 DNA sequence: TGTGCCAGCAGCTCAGGGTTAGGCACTGAAGCTTTCTTT. Translated, it gives CASSSGLGTEAFF.

The genes are TRBV2 and TRBJ2-2; 7 nucleotides align to TRBD2. The CDR3 runs to 15 residues. Trimming took 4 bases from V and 3 from J; bases not matched to a gene: 5. In germline, CDR1 is SNHLY, CDR2 FYNNEI. The CDR3 is CASSARAGDTGELFF. The CDR3 region has the DNA TGTGCCAGCAGTGCCAGGGCGGGGGACACCGGGGAGCTGTTTTTT.

This clone came up once. The V gene is TRBV5-1, the J gene TRBJ1-2; TRBD1 agrees at 8 bases. This CDR3 has 13 amino acids. Germline CDR1 is SGHRS and CDR2 is YFSETQ. J gave up 8 bases and V 4 bases, and 7 bases lay outside the gene matches. In DNA form, the CDR3 reads TGCGCCAGCAGCCTCGGGGCAGGGGGCGGCTACACCTTC. It yields the protein CASSLGAGGGYTF.

The genes are TRBV14 and TRBJ2-7, with D possibly TRBD1 on 5 matching bases. The CDR3 consists of 16 residues. V lost 0 bases and J lost 6, with 18 bases in between. CDR1 is SGHDN, CDR2 FVKESK, per germline. The chain's CDR3 is CASSQDLFTGPAEQYF. The DNA for the CDR3 is TGTGCCAGCAGCCAAGATCTTTTTACAGGACCCGCCGAGCAGTACTTC.

The rearrangement links TRBV28 to TRBJ2-3; weak D call: TRBD1 (5 bases). Per the germline V gene, CDR1 is MDHEN and CDR2 is SYDVKM. This CDR3 contains 13 residues. The V end lost 4 bases, the J end lost 4 bases, and 9 bases lay between the germline ends. The CDR3: CASSWGLADTQYF. DNA for the CDR3: TGTGCCAGCAGTTGGGGCCTGGCAGATACGCAGTATTTT. Supplemented by reference TRBV28 and TRBJ2-3, the full variable domain reads DVKVTQSSRYLVKRTGEKVFLECVQDMDHENMFWYRQDPGLGLRLIYFSYDVKMKEKGDIPEGYSVSREKKERFSLILESASTNQTSMYLCASSWGLADTQYFGPGTRLTVL.

The chain combines TRBV6-1 with TRBJ1-1; no clear D gene. The CDR3 sequence is 16 residues long. Germline CDR1 is MNHNS and CDR2 is SASEGT. V shed 1 base and J shed 4 bases, with 16 bases lying between them. The CDR3: CASSEGRALWGTEAFF. The CDR3 DNA reads TGTGCCAGCAGTGAAGGGCGGGCCCTATGGGGCACTGAAGCTTTCTTT.

V usage is TRBV7-2 and J usage is TRBJ1-2; D is perhaps TRBD1 (5 bases). V was clipped by 3 bases and J by 7 bases, with 15 bases between them. The V gene's germline CDR1 is SGHTA and CDR2 FQGNSA. This CDR3 contains 14 residues. CDR3 residues: CASSFQQAGGGYTF. Here the CDR3 DNA reads TGTGCCAGCAGCTTTCAACAGGCAGGCGGTGGCTACACCTTC.

This chain joins TRBV24-1 and TRBJ2-1, with 10 bases aligning to TRBD2. Germline V gene data show CDR1 as KGHDR and CDR2 as SFDVKD. This CDR3 region has 16 residues. Trimming removed 3 bases from V and 2 bases from J; junction bases left unmatched: 3. The CDR3 loop is CATSDQSGRAYNEQFF. The CDR3 nucleotides are TGTGCCACCAGTGATCAAAGCGGGAGGGCCTACAATGAGCAGTTCTTC.

This clone was found a few times. The chain couples TRBV18 to TRBJ1-2; TRBD1 might be the D (6 bases). There are 17 residues in the CDR3. The germline gives CDR1 KGHSH, CDR2 LQKENI. The V end lost 2 bases, the J end lost 0 bases, and 16 bases lay between the germline ends. The CDR3 spells CASSPRMGAGANYGYTF. CDR3 DNA sequence: TGTGCCAGCTCACCAAGGATGGGGGCCGGGGCTAACTATGGCTACACCTTC.

This sequence joins TRBV19 and TRBJ1-4; 8 nucleotides line up with TRBD1. V shed 5 bases and J 5 bases; nucleotides not matched to a gene: 7. This CDR3 has 15 residues. Looked up from germline, CDR1 is LNHDA and CDR2 is SQIVND (reference sequence). CDR3 sequence (DNA): TGTGCCAGTAGTGCCGGACAGGGCCCAAATGAAAAACTGTTTTTT. Translated: CASSAGQGPNEKLFF.